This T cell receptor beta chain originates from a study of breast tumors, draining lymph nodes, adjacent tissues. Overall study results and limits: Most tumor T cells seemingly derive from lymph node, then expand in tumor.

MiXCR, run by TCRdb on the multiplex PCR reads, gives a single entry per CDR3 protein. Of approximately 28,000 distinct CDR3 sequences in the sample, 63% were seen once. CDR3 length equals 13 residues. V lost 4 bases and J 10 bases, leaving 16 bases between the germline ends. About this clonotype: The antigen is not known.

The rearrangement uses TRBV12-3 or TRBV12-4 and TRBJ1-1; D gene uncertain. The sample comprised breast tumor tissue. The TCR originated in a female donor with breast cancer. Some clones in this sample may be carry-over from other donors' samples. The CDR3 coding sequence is TGTGCCAGCAGTTCGGAACAAATCTCCTCAGCTTTCTTT. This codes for CASSSEQISSAFF.